This T cell receptor (beta chain) emerged from a study of shared clonotypes between healthy human individuals. Study-level points and caveats: Naive CD4 clonotype sharing across a few donors was about 5.3%.

It was 200 to 250 ng DNA, 33,000 or so T cell genomes, that sorted-subset replicate PCRs used. The data were produced by immunoSEQ multiplex PCR, yet TCRdb's version contains in-frame clones alone and is incomplete. The table has hundreds of thousands of clones, around 92% seen once; the top ten hold 24%. Selected positively for CCR7 and CD45RO-negative, naive CD8 cells excluded terminally differentiated effector memory CD45RA+ cells. On this clone: Its antigen is currently unknown.

The clonotype originates from a man younger than 40 in good health. The sequenced material came from naive CD8+ T cells sorted from blood.

CDR3 DNA: TGTGCCAGCAGCTGGACAGGGACGAACACTGAAGCTTTCTTT. As protein: CASSWTGTNTEAFF. J is TRBJ1-1 and V is TRBV5-4, with 8 bases that match TRBD1. Germline CDR1 SGHNT, CDR2 YYREEE (reference sequence). CDR3 length: 14 residues. With V trimmed by 3 bases and J by 1 base, 2 bases remained unmatched.